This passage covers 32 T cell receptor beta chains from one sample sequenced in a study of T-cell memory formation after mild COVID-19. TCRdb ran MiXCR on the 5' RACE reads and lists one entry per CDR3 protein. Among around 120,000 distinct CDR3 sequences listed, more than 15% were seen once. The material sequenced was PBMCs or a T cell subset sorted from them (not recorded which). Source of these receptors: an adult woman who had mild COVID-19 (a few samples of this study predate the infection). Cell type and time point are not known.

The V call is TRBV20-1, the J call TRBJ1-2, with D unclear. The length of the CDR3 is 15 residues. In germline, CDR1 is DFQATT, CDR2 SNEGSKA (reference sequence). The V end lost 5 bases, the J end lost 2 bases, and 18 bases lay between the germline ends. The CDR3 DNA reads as TGCAGTGCTCCTCATCTAGGACCGAAGAACTATGGCTACACCTTC. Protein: CSAPHLGPKNYGYTF.

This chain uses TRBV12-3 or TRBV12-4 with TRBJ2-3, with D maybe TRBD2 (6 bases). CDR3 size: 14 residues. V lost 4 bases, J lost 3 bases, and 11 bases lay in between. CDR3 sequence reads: CASSWRASTDTQYF. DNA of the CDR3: TGTGCCAGCAGTTGGAGGGCTTCAACAGATACGCAGTATTTT.

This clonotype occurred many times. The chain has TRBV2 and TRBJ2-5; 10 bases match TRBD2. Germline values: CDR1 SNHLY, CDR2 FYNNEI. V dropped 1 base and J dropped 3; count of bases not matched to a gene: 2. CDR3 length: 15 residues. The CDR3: CASSEGLAGEETQYF. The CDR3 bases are TGTGCCAGCAGTGAAGGGCTAGCGGGGGAAGAGACCCAGTACTTC.

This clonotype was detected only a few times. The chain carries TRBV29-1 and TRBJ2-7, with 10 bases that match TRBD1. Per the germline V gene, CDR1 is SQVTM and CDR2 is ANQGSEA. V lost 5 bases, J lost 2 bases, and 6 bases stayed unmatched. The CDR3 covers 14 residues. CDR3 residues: CSVFSDRGPYEQYF. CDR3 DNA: TGCAGCGTTTTTAGTGACAGGGGGCCCTACGAGCAGTACTTC.

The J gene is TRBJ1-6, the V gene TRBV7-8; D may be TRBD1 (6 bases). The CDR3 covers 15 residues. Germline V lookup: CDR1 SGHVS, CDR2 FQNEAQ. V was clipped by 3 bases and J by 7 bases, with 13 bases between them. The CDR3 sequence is CASSFGGDRNSPLHF. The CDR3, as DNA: TGTGCCAGCAGCTTCGGGGGCGACAGGAATTCACCCCTCCACTTT.

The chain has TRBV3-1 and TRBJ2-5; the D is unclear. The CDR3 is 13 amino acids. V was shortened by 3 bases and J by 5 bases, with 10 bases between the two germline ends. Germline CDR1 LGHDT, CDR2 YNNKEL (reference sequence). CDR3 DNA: TGTGCCAGCAGCCACCCGACTGGGGAGACCCAGTACTTC. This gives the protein CASSHPTGETQYF.

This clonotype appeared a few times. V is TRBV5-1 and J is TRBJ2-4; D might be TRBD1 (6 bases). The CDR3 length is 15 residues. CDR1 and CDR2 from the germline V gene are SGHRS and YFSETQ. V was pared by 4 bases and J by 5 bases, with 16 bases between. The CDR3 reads CASSHTQGEENIQYF. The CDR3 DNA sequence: TGCGCCAGCAGCCATACACAGGGTGAGGAAAACATTCAGTACTTC. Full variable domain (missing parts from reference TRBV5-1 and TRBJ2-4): KAGVTQTPRYLIKTRGQQVTLSCSPISGHRSVSWYQQTPGQGLQFLFEYFSETQRNKGNFPGRFSGRQFSNSRSEMNVSTLELGDSALYLCASSHTQGEENIQYFGAGTRLSVL.

In nucleotides, the CDR3 is TGCAGTGCTCAGGACCGGGACAAGTCCTACGAGCAGTACTTC. This sequence encodes CSAQDRDKSYEQYF. V gene TRBV20-1 combines with J gene TRBJ2-7; possibly TRBD1 for D (6 bases). CDR1 and CDR2 from the germline V gene are DFQATT and SNEGSKA (reference sequence). This CDR3 has 14 amino acids. V was clipped by 5 bases and J by 1 base, with 15 bases between them.

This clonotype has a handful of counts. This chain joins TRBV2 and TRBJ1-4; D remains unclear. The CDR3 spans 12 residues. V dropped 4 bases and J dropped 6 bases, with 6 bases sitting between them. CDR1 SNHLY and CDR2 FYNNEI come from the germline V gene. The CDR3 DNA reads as TGTGCCAGCAGTGGGAAAGATGAAAAACTGTTTTTT. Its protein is CASSGKDEKLFF.

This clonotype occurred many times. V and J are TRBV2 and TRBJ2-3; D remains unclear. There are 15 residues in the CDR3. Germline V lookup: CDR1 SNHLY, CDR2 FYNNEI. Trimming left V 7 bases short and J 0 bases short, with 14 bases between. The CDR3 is CASMGWAGSTDTQYF. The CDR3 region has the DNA TGTGCCAGCATGGGGTGGGCCGGTAGCACAGATACGCAGTATTTT.

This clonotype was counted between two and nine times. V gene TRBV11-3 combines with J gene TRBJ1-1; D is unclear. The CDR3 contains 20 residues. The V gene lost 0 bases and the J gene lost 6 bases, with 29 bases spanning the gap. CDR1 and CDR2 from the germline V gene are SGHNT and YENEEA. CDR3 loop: CASSLDPLGILQRSHSEAFF. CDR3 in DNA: TGTGCCAGCAGCTTAGATCCATTAGGTATTTTACAGCGGAGTCATTCTGAAGCTTTCTTT.

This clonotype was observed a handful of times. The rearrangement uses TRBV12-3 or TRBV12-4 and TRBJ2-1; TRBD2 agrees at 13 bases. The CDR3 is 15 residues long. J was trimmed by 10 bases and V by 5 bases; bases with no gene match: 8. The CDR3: CASSRRTSGRREQFF. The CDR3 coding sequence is TGTGCCAGCAGTAGACGGACTAGCGGGAGAAGAGAGCAGTTCTTC.

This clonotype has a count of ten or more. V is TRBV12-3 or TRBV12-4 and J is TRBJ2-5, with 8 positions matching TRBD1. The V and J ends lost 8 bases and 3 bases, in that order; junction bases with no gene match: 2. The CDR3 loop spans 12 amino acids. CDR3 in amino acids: CASWTGKETQYF. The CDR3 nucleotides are TGTGCCAGCTGGACAGGGAAAGAGACCCAGTACTTC.

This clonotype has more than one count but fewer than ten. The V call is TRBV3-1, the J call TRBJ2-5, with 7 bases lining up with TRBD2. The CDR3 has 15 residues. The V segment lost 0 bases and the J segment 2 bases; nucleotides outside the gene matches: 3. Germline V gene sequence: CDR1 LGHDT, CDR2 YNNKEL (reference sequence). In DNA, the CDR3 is TGTGCCAGCAGCCAAGAGGCGGGAGCACAAGAGACCCAGTACTTC. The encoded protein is CASSQEAGAQETQYF.

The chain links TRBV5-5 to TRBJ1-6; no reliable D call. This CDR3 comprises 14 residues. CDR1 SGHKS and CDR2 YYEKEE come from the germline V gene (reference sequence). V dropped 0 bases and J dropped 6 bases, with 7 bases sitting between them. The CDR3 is CASSLGLLNSPLHF. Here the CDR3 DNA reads TGTGCCAGCAGCTTGGGACTGCTTAATTCACCCCTCCACTTT.

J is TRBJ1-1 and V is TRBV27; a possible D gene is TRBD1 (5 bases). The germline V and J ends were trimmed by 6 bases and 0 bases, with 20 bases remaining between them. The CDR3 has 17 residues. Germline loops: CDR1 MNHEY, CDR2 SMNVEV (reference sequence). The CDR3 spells CASSHQPRTGLNTEAFF. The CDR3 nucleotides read TGTGCCAGCAGCCACCAGCCACGGACGGGGCTGAACACTGAAGCTTTCTTT.

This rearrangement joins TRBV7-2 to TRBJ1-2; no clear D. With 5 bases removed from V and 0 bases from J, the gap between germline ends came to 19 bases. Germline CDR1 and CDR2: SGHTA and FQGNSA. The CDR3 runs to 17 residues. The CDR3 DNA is TGTGCCAGCAGCCCCCGTCCTGGGCCATCAGCTAACTATGGCTACACCTTC. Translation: CASSPRPGPSANYGYTF.

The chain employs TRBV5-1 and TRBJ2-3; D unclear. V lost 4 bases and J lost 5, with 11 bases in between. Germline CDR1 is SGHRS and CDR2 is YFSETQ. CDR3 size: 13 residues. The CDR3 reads CASSIQAGDTQYF. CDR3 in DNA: TGCGCCAGCAGCATCCAGGCCGGAGATACGCAGTATTTT.

The CDR3 sequence is CASSSITGRVTEAFF. CDR3 nucleotide sequence: TGTGCCAGCAGTTCGATAACAGGGAGGGTAACTGAAGCTTTCTTT. The chain links TRBV28 to TRBJ1-1; maybe TRBD1 (6 bases). CDR3 length: 15 residues. V was shortened by 4 bases and J by 5 bases, with 17 bases between the two germline ends. CDR1 is MDHEN, CDR2 SYDVKM, per germline.

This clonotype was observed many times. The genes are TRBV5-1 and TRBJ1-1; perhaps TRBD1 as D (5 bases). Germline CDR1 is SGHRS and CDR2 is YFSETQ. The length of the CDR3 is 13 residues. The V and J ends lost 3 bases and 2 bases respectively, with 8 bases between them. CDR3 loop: CASSSQGNTEAFF. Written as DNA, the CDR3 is TGCGCCAGCAGCTCTCAGGGCAACACTGAAGCTTTCTTT.

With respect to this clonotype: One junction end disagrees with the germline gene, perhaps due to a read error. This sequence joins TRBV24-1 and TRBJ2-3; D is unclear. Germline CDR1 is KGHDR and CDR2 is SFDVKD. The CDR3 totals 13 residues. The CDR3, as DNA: TGTGACACCAGTCGCCAGGGCACAGATACGCAGTATTTT. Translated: CDTSRQGTDTQYF.

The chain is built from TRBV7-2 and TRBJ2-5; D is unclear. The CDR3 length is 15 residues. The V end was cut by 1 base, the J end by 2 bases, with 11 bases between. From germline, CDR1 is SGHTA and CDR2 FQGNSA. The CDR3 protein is CASSLGLGRQETQYF. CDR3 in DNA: TGTGCCAGCAGCTTAGGGCTCGGCAGGCAAGAGACCCAGTACTTC.

The CDR3 bases are TGTGCCAGCAGTTCTAACAGGGGGGCCGGGGAGCTGTTTTTT. It translates to CASSSNRGAGELFF. V usage is TRBV12-3 or TRBV12-4 and J usage is TRBJ2-2, with 8 nucleotides matching TRBD1. V was pared by 4 bases and J by 6 bases, with 4 bases of the junction left unmatched. This CDR3 region has 14 residues.

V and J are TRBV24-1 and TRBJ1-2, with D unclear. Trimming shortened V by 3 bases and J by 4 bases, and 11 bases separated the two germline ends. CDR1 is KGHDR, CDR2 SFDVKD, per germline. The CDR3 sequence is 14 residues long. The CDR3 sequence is CATSDRLAGYGYTF. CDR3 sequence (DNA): TGTGCCACCAGTGATAGACTCGCGGGCTATGGCTACACCTTC.

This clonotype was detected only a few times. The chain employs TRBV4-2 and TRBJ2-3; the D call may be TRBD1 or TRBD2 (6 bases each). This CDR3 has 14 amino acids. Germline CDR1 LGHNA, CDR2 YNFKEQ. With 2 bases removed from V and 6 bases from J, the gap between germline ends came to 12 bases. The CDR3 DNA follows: TGTGCCAGCAGCCAAAAAGGGGGGCAGGATACGCAGTATTTT. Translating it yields CASSQKGGQDTQYF.

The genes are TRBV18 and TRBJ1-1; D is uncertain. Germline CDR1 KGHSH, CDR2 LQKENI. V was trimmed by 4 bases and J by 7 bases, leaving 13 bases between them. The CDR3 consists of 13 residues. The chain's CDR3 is CASSLNEGVEAFF. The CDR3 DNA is TGTGCCAGCTCACTTAACGAGGGAGTTGAAGCTTTCTTT.

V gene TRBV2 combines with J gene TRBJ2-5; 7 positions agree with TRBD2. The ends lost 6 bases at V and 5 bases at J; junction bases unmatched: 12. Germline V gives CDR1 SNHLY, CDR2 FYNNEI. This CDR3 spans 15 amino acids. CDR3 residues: CASSADGGRSETQYF. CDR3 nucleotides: TGTGCCAGCAGCGCCGACGGGGGGAGGAGTGAGACCCAGTACTTC.

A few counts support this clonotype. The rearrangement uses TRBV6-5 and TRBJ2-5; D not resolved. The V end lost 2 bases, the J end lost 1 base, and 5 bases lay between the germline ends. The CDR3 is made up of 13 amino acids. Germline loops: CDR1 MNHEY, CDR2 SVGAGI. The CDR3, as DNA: TGTGCCAGCAGTTACACCAGCCAAGAGACCCAGTACTTC. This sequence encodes CASSYTSQETQYF.

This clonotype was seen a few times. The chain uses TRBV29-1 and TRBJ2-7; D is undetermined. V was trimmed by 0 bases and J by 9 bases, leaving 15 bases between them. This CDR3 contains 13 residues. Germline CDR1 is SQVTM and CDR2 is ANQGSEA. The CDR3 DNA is TGCAGCGTTGAAGAGATGAAGGGCTCTTGGCAGTACTTC. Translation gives CSVEEMKGSWQYF.

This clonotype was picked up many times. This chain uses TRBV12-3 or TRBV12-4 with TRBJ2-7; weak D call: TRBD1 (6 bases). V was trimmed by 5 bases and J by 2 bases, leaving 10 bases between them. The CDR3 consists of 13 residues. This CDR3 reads CASSLQGPYEQYF. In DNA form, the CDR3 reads TGTGCCAGCAGTCTACAGGGTCCCTACGAGCAGTACTTC.

The CDR3 DNA reads TGTGCCATCAGCCCAGTGACAGTGGATTACGAGCAGTACTTC. The encoded protein is CAISPVTVDYEQYF. The V call is TRBV10-3, the J call TRBJ2-7, with TRBD1 as a possible D gene (5 bases). The ends were cut back, 6 bases at V and 4 bases at J, with 16 bases in the middle. This CDR3 is 14 amino acids long. The germline gives CDR1 ENHRY, CDR2 SYGVKD.

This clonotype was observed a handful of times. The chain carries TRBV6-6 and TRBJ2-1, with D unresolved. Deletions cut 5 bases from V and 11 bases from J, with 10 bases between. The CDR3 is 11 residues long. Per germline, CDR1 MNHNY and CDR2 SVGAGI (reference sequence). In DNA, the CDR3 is TGTGCCAGCAGTGACGGACCTCAGCAGTTCTTC. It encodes CASSDGPQQFF.